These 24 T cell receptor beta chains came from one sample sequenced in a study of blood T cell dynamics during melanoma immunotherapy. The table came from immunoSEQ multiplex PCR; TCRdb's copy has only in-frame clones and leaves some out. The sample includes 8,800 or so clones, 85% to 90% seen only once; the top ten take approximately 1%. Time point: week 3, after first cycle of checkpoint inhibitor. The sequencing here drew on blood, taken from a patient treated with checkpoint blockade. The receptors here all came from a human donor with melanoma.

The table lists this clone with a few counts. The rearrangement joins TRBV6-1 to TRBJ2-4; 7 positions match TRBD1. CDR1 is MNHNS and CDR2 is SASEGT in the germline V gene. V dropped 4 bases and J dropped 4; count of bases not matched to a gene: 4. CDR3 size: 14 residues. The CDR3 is CASSGDRVKNIQYF. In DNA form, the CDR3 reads TGTGCCAGCAGTGGCGACAGGGTGAAAAACATTCAGTACTTC.

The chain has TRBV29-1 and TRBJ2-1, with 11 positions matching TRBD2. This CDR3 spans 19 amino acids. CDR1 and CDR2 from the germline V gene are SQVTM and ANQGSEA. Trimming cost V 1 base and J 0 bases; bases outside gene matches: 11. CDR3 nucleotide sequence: TGCAGCGTTGAAGGGATGGAACTAGCGGGGGCGGGCTCCTACAATGAGCAGTTCTTC. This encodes CSVEGMELAGAGSYNEQFF.

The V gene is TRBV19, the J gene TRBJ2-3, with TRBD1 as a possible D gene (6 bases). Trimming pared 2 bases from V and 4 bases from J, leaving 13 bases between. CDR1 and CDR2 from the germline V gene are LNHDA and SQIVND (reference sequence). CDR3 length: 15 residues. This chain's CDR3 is CASSITQGRADTQYF. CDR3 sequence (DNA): TGTGCCAGTAGTATAACACAGGGTCGGGCAGATACGCAGTATTTT.

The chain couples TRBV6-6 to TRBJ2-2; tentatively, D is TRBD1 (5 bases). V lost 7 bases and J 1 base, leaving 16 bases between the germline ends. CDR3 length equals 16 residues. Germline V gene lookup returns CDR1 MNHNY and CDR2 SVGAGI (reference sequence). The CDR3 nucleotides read TGTGCCAGCATACAATCAGGGCCCCTGAACACCGGGGAGCTGTTTTTT. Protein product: CASIQSGPLNTGELFF.

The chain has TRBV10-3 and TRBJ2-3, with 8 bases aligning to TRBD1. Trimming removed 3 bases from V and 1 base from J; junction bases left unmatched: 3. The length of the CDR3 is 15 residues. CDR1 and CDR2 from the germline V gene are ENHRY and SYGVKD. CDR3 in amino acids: CAISDRGRGTDTQYF. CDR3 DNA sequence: TGTGCCATCAGTGACAGGGGGCGTGGCACAGATACGCAGTATTTT.

The CDR3 DNA sequence: TGTGCCAGCAGCTCAGAACCCGGACAGGGGGAAAAACTGTTTTTT. Residues: CASSSEPGQGEKLFF. The chain links TRBV5-4 to TRBJ1-4; 9 bases match TRBD1. This CDR3 contains 15 residues. Germline V gene data show CDR1 as SGHNT and CDR2 as YYREEE (reference sequence). The junction had 8 bases not matched to a gene; V was cut back by 3 bases and J by 8 bases.

The CDR3 nucleotides are TGTGCCAGCAGCTTAGAGGTCGGACCGGCCATCTTCTCTGGAAACACCATATATTTT. Translating gives CASSLEVGPAIFSGNTIYF. This rearrangement joins TRBV7-9 to TRBJ1-3, with no clear D. Deletions cut 1 base from V and 0 bases from J, with 19 bases between. Germline V gene lookup returns CDR1 SEHNR and CDR2 FQNEAQ (reference sequence). The CDR3 runs 19 residues.

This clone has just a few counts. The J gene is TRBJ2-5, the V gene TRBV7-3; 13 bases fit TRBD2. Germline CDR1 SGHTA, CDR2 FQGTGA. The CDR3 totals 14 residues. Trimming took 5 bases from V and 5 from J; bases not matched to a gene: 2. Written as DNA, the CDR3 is TGTGCCAGCAGCCGGGGACTAGCGGGGGAGACCCAGTACTTC. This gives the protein CASSRGLAGETQYF.

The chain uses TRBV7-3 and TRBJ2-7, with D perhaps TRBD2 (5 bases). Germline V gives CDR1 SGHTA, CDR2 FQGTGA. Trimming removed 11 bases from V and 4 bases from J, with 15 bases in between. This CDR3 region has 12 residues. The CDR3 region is CARGTAEYEQYF. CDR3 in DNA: TGTGCCCGGGGTACAGCTGAATACGAGCAGTACTTC.

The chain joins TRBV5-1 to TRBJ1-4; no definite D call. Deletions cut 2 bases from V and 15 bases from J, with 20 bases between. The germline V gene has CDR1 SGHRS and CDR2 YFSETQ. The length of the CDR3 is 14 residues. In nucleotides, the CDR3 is TGCGCCAGCAGCTTATCGGACCCCCTGAATGGTTTGTTTTTT. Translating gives CASSLSDPLNGLFF.

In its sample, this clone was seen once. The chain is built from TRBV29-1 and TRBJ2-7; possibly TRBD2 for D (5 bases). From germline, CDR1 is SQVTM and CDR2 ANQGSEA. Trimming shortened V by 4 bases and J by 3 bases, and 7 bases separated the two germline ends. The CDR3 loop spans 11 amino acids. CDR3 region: CSVGRGYEQYF. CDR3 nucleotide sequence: TGCAGCGTTGGACGGGGCTACGAGCAGTACTTC.

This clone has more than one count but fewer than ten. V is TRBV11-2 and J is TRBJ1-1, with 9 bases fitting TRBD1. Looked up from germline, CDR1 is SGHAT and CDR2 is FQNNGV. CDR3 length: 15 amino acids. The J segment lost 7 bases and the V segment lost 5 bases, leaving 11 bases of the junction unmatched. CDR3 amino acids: CASSAGTGYGIEAFF. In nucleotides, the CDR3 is TGTGCCAGCAGCGCGGGGACAGGGTACGGAATTGAAGCTTTCTTT.

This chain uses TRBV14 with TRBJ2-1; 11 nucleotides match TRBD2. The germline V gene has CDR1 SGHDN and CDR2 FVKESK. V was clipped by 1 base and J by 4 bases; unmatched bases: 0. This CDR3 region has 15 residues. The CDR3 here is CASSQVAGGYNEQFF. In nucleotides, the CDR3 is TGTGCCAGCAGCCAAGTAGCGGGGGGGTACAATGAGCAGTTCTTC.

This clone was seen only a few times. The CDR3: CASSLSGMSSNTGELFF. The CDR3, as DNA: TGCGCCAGCAGCTTGAGTGGGATGAGCTCGAACACCGGGGAGCTGTTTTTT. The V gene is TRBV5-1, the J gene TRBJ2-2; D gene unclear. The CDR3 consists of 17 residues. Trimming pared 1 base from V and 0 bases from J, leaving 13 bases between. The germline CDR1 and CDR2 sequences are SGHRS and YFSETQ.

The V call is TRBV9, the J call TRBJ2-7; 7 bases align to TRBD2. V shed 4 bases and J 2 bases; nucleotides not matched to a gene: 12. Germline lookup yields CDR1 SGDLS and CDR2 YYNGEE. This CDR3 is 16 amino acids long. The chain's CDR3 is CASSPRLGGGAYEQYF. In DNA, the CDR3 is TGTGCCAGCAGCCCCCGGTTGGGTGGGGGGGCCTACGAGCAGTACTTC.

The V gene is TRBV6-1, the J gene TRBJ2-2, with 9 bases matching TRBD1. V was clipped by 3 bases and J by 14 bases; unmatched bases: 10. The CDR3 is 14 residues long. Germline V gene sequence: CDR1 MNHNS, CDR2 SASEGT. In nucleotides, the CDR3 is TGTGCCAGCAGTGAGTCGATGCCGGGACAGGGACTGTTTTTT. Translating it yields CASSESMPGQGLFF.

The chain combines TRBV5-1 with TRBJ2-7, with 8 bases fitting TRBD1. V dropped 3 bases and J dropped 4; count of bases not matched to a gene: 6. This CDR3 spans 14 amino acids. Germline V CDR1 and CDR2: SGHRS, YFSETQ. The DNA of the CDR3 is TGCGCCAGCAGCTCGCAGGGGGCGGAGTACGAGCAGTACTTC. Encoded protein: CASSSQGAEYEQYF.

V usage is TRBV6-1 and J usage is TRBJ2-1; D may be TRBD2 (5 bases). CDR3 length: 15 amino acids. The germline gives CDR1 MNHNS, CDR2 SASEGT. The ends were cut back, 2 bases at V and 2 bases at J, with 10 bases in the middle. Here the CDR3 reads CASSESGSPYNEQFF. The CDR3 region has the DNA TGTGCCAGCAGTGAATCGGGAAGCCCCTACAATGAGCAGTTCTTC.

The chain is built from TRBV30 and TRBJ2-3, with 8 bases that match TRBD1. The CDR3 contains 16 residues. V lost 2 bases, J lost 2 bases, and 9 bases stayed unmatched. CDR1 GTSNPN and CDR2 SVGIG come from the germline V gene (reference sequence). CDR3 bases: TGTGCCTGGAGTTATGTCAGGGGGCGAGACACAGATACGCAGTATTTT. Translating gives CAWSYVRGRDTDTQYF.

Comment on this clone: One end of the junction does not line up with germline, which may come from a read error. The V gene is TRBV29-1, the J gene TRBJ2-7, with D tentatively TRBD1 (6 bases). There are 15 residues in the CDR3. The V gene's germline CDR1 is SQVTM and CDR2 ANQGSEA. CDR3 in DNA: TGCAGCGTTCTAAAATTGGACAGAGTCTCCTACGAGCAGCACTTC. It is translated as CSVLKLDRVSYEQHF.

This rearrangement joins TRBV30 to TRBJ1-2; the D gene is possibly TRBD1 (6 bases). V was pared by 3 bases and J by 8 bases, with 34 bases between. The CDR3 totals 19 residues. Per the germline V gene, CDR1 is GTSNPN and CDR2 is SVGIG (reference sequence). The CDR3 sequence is CAWRTWALKGGDSQQGYTF. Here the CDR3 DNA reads TGTGCCTGGAGGACTTGGGCATTGAAGGGGGGCGATAGCCAGCAAGGCTACACCTTC. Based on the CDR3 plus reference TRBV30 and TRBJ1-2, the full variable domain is SQTIHQWPATLVQPVGSPLSLECTVEGTSNPNLYWYRQAAGRGLQLLFYSVGIGQISSEVPQNLSASRPQDRQFILSSKKLLLSDSGFYLCAWRTWALKGGDSQQGYTFGSGTRLTVV.

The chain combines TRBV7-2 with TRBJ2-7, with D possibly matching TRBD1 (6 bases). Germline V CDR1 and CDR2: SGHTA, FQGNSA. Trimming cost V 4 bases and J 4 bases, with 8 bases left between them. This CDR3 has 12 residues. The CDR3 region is CASSSQGYEQYF. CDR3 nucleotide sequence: TGTGCCAGCAGCTCACAGGGATACGAGCAGTACTTC.

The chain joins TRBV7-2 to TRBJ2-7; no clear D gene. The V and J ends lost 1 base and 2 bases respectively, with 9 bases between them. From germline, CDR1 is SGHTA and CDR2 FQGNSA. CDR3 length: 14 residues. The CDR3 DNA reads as TGTGCCAGCAGCTTAGTGATATACCCCTACGAGCAGTACTTC. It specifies CASSLVIYPYEQYF.

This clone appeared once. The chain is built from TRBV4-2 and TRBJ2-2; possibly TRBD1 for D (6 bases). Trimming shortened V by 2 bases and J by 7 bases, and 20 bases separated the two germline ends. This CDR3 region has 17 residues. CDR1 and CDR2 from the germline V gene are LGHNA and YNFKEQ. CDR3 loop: CASSQNPFRQVHGELFF. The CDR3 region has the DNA TGTGCCAGCAGCCAAAATCCCTTCCGACAGGTCCACGGGGAGCTGTTTTTT.